This T cell receptor (beta chain) was identified in a study of blood T cell repertoires in COVID-19. On the study more broadly: In each case, the material was cDNA or gDNA derived from T cells, B-cell-depleted T cells, or PBMCs.

Assay used: immunoSEQ multiplex PCR; TCRdb lists only in-frame clones, some missing. Of 400,000 to 450,000 clones detected, around nine tenths appear once; the ten largest clones hold around 1.5%. This CDR3 is 16 amino acids long. Unmatched junction bases numbered 12, after V lost 0 bases and J lost 7 bases. Germline CDR1 reads LGHNA; CDR2 reads YSLEER. Sequenced input: peripheral blood. This chain uses TRBV4-3 with TRBJ2-7, with 7 bases matching TRBD1. This receptor was obtained from a woman between 35 and 50 years old with COVID-19, enrolled during active disease. CDR3 DNA: TGCGCCAGCAGCCAAGATACGAGACAGGGAACGATAGAGCAGTACTTC. Amino acids: CASSQDTRQGTIEQYF.